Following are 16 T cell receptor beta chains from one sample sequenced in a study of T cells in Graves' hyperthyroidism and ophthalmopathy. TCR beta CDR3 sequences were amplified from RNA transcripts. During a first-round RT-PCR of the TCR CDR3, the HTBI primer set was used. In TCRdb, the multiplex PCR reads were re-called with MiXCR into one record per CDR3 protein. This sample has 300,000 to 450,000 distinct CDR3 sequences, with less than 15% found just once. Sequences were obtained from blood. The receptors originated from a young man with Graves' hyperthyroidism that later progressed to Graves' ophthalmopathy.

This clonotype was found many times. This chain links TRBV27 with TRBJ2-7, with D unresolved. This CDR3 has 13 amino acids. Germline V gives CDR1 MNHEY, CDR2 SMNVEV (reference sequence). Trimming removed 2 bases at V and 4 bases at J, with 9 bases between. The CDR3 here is CASSLGSQYEQYF. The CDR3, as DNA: TGTGCCAGCAGTTTAGGGTCCCAATACGAGCAGTACTTC.

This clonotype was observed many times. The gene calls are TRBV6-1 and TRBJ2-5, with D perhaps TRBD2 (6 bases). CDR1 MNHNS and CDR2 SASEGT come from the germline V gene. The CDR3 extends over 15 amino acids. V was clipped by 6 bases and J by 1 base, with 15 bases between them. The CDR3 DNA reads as TGTGCCAGCAGACCCCTCGCGGGGCCCCAAGAGACCCAGTACTTC. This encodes CASRPLAGPQETQYF.

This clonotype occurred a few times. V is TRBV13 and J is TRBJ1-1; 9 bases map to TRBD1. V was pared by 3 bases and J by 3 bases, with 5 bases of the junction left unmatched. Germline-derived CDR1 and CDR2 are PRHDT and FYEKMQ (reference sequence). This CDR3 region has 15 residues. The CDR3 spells CASSLGTGFDTEAFF. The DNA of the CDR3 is TGTGCCAGCAGCTTGGGGACAGGGTTTGACACTGAAGCTTTCTTT. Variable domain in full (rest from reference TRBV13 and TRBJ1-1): AAGVIQSPRHLIKEKRETATLKCYPIPRHDTVYWYQQGPGQDPQFLISFYEKMQSDKGSIPDRFSAQQFSDYHSELNMSSLELGDSALYFCASSLGTGFDTEAFFGQGTRLTVV.

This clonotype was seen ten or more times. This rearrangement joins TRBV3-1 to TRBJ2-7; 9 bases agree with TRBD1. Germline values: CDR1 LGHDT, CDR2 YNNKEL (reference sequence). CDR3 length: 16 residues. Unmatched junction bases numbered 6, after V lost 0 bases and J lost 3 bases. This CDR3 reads CASSQDLRTGVYEQYF. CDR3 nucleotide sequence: TGTGCCAGCAGCCAAGACCTTAGGACAGGGGTCTACGAGCAGTACTTC.

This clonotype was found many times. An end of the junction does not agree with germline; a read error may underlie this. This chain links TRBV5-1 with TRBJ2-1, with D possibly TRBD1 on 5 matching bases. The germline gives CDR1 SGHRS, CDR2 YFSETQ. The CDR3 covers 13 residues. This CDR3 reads CASSLGQYNEQFF. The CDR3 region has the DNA TGTGCCAGCAGTTTGGGGCAGTACAATGAGCAGTTCTTC.

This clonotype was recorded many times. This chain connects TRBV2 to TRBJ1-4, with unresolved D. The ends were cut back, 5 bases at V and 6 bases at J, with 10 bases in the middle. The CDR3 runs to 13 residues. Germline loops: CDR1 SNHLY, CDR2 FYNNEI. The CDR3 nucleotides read TGTGCCAGCAGTAGGCGGGGTTATGAAAAACTGTTTTTT. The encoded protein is CASSRRGYEKLFF.

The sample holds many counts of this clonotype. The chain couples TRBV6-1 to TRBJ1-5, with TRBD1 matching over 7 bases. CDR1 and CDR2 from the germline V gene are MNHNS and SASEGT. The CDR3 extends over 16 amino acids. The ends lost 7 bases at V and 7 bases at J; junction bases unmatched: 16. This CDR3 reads CASKLGRDSYIQPQHF. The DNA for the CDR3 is TGTGCCAGCAAGCTTGGGCGGGACAGCTACATCCAGCCCCAGCATTTT.

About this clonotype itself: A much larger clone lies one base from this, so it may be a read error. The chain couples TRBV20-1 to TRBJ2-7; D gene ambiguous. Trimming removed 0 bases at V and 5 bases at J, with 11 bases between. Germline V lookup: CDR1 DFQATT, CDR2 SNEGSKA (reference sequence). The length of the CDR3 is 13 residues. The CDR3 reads CSARDLGSHEQYF. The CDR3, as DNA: TGCAGTGCTAGAGATCTGGGGTCCCACGAGCAGTACTTC.

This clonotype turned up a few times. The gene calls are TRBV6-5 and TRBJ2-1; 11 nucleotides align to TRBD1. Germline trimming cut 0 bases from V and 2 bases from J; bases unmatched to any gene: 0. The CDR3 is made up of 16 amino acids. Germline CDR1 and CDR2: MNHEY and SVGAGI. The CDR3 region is CASSYSDRGPYNEQFF. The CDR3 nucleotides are TGTGCCAGCAGTTACTCGGACAGGGGGCCCTACAATGAGCAGTTCTTC.

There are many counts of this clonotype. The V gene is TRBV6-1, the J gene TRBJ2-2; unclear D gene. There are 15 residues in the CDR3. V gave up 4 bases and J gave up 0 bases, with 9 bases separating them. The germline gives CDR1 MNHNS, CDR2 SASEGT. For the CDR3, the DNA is TGTGCCAGCAGTGGTGGCAGATCGAACACCGGGGAGCTGTTTTTT. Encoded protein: CASSGGRSNTGELFF.

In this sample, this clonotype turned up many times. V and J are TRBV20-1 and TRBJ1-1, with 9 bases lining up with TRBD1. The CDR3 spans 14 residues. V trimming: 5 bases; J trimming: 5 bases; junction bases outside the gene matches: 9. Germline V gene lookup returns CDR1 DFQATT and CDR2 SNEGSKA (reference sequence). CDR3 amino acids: CSASTMDRGTEAFF. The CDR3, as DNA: TGCAGTGCTTCCACGATGGACAGGGGAACTGAAGCTTTCTTT.

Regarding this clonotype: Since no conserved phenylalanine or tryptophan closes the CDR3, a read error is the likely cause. CDR3 nucleotides: TGCAGTGCTAGGTCCCGGCAGGAGGGGAGGGAGACCCAGTACCTC. It encodes CSARSRQEGRETQYL. This chain uses TRBV20-1 with TRBJ2-5; weak D call: TRBD2 (6 bases). The germline V and J ends were trimmed by 3 bases and 5 bases, with 19 bases remaining between them. In germline, CDR1 is DFQATT, CDR2 SNEGSKA (reference sequence). The CDR3 totals 15 residues.

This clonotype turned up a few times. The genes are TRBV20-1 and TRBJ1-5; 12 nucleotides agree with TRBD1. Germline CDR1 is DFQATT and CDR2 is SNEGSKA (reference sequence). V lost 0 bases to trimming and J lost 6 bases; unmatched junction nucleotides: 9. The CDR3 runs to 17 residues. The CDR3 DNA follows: TGCAGTGCTAGAGAACCGGGACAGGGGGCTTGGGGTCAGCCCCAGCATTTT. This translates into CSAREPGQGAWGQPQHF.

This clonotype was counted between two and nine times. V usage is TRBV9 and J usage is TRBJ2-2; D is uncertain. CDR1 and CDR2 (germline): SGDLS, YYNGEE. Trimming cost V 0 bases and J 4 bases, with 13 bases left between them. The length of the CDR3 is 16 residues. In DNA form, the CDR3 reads TGTGCCAGCAGCGTAGCGGAGAGACGAATCACCGGGGAGCTGTTTTTT. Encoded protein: CASSVAERRITGELFF. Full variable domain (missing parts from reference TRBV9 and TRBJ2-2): DSGVTQTPKHLITATGQRVTLRCSPRSGDLSVYWYQQSLDQGLQFLIQYYNGEERAKGNILERFSAQQFPDLHSELNLSSLELGDSALYFCASSVAERRITGELFFGEGSRLTVL.

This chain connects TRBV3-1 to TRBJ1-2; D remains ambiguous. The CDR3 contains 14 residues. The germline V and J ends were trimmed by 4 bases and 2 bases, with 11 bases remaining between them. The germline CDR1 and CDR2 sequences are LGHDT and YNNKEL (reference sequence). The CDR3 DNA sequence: TGTGCCAGCAGCCCCAACACAGACAACTATGGCTACACCTTC. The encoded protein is CASSPNTDNYGYTF.

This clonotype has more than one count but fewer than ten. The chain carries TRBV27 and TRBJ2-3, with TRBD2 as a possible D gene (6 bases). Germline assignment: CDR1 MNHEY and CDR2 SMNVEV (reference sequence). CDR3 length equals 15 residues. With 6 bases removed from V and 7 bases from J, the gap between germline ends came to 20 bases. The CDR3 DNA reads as TGTGCCAGCAGCCCCGGGACTCCCGGGCTGAATACGCAGTATTTT. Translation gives CASSPGTPGLNTQYF.